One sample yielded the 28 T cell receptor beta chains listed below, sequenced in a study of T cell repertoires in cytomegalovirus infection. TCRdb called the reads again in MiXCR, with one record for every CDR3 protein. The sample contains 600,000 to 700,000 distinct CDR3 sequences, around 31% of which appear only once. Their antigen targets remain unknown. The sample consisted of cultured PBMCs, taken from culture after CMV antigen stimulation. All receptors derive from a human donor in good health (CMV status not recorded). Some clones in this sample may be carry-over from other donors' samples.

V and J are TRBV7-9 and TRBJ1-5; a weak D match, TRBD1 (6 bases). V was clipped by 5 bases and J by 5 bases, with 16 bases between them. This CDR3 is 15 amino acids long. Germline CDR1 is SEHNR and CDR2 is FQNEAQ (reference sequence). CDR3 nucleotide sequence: TGTGCCAGCAGCCTCCACACAGGGATCGATCAGCCCCAGCATTTT. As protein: CASSLHTGIDQPQHF.

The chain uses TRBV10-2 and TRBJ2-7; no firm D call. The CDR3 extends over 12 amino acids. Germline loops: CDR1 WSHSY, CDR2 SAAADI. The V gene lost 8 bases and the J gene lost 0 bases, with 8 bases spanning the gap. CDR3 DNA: TGCGCCAGCGGGCCAGTCTCCTACGAGCAGTACTTC. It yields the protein CASGPVSYEQYF.

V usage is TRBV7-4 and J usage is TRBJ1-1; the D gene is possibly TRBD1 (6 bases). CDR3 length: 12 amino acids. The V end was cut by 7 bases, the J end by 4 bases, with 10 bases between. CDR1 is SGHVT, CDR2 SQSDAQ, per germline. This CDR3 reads CASIGGPTEAFF. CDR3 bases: TGTGCCAGCATCGGGGGGCCCACTGAAGCTTTCTTT.

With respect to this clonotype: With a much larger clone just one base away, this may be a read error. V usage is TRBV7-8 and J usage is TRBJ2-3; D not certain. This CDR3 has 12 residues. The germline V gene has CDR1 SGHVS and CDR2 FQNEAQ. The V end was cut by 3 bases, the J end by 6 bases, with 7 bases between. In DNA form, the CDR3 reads TGTGCCAGCAGCTTCCCCGGGGATACGCAGTATTTT. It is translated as CASSFPGDTQYF.

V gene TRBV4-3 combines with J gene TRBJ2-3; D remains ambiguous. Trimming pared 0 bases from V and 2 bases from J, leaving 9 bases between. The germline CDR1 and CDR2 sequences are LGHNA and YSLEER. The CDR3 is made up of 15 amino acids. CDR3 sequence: CASSQEYWFTDTQYF. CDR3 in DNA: TGCGCCAGCAGCCAAGAGTACTGGTTCACAGATACGCAGTATTTT.

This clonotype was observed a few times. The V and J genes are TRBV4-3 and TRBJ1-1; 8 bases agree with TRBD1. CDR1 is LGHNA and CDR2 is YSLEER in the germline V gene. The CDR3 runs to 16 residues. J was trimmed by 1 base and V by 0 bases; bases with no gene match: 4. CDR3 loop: CASSQDAGGANTEAFF. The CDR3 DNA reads TGCGCCAGCAGCCAAGATGCAGGGGGCGCGAACACTGAAGCTTTCTTT.

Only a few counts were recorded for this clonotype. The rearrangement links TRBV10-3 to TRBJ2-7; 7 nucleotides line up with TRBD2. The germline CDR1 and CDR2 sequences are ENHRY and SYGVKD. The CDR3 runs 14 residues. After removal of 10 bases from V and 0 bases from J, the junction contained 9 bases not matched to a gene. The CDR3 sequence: CATSAGRSSYEQYF. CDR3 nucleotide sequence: TGTGCCACCTCAGCGGGAAGGAGCTCCTACGAGCAGTACTTC.

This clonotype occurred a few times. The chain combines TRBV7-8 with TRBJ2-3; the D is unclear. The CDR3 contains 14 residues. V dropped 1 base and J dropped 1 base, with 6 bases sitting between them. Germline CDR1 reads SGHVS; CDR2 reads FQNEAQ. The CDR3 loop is CASSLEMGTDTQYF. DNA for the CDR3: TGTGCCAGCAGCTTAGAGATGGGCACAGATACGCAGTATTTT.

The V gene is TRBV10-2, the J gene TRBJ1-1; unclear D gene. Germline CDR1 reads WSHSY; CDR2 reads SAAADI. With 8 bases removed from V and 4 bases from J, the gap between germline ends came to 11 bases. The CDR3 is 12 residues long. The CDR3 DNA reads TGCGCCAGCTGCTACCGGGGCACTGAAGCTTTCTTT. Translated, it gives CASCYRGTEAFF.

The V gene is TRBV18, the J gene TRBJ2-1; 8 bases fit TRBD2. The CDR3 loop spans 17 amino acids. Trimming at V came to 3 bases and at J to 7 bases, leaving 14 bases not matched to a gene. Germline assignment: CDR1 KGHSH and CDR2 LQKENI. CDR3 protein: CASSPPGLAGRENEQFF. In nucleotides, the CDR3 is TGTGCCAGCTCACCCCCCGGACTAGCAGGGAGGGAAAATGAGCAGTTCTTC.

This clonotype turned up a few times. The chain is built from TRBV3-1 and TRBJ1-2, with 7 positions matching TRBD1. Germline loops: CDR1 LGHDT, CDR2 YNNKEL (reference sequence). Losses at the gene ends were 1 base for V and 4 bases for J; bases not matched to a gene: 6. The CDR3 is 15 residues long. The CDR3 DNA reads TGTGCCAGCAGCCAAGGCCTGACAGGGATCTATGGCTACACCTTC. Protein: CASSQGLTGIYGYTF.

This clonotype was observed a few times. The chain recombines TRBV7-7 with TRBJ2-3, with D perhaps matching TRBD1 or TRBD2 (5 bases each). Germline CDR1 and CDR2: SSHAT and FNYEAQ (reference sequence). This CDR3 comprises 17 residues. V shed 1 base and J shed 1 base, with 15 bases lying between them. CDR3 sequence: CASSLGSGARGTDTQYF. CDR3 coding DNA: TGTGCCAGCAGCTTAGGATCTGGGGCGCGGGGCACAGATACGCAGTATTTT.

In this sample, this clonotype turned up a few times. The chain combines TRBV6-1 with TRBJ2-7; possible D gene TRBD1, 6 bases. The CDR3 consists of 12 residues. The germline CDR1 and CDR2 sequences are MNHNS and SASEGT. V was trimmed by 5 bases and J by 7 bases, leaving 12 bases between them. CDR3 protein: CASSRTRGEQYF. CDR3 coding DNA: TGTGCCAGCAGTCGCACTAGGGGGGAGCAGTACTTC.

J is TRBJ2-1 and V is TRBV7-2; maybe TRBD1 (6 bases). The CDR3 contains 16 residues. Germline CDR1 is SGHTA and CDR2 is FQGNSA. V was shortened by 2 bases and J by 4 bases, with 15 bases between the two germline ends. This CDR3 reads CASSLRQDRPYNEQFF. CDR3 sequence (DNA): TGTGCCAGCAGCTTACGCCAGGACAGACCGTACAATGAGCAGTTCTTC.

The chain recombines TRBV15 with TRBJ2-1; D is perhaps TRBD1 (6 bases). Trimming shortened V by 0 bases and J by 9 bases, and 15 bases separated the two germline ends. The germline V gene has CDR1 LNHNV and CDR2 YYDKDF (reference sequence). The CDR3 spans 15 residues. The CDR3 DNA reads TGTGCCACCAGCAGAGATTGGGGGCAGGGAGTTGAGCAGTTCTTC. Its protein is CATSRDWGQGVEQFF. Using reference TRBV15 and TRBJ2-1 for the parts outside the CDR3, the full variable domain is DAMVIQNPRYQVTQFGKPVTLSCSQTLNHNVMYWYQQKSSQAPKLLFHYYDKDFNNEADTPDNFQSRRPNTSFCFLDIRSPGLGDTAMYLCATSRDWGQGVEQFFGPGTRLTVL.

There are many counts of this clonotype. CDR3 region: CASSDSRGKSGYTF. The CDR3, as DNA: TGTGCCAGCAGCGATAGTAGGGGGAAGAGCGGCTACACCTTC. This chain joins TRBV7-2 and TRBJ1-2; D is possibly TRBD1 (6 bases). The CDR3 extends over 14 amino acids. V lost 5 bases and J lost 8, with 18 bases in between. CDR1 SGHTA and CDR2 FQGNSA come from the germline V gene. Supplemented by reference TRBV7-2 and TRBJ1-2, the full variable domain reads GAGVSQSPSNKVTEKGKDVELRCDPISGHTALYWYRQSLGQGLEFLIYFQGNSAPDKSGLPSDRFSAERTGGSVSTLTIQRTQQEDSAVYLCASSDSRGKSGYTFGSGTRLTVV.

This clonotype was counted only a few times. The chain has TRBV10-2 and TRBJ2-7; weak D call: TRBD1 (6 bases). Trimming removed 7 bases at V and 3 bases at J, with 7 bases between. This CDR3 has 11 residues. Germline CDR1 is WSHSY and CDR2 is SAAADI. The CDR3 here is CASKQGYEQYF. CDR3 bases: TGCGCCAGCAAACAGGGCTACGAGCAGTACTTC.

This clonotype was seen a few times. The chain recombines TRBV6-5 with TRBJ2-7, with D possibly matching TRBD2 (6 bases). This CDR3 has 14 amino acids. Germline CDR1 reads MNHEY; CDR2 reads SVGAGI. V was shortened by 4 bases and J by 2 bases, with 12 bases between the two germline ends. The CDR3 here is CASSSLALPYEQYF. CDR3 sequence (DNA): TGTGCCAGCAGTTCCCTAGCGCTCCCCTACGAGCAGTACTTC.

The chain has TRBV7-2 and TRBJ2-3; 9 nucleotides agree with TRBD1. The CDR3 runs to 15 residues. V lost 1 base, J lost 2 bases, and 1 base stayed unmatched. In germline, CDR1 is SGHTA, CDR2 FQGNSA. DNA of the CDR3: TGTGCCAGCAGCTTAGGGGACAGGGACACAGATACGCAGTATTTT. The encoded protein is CASSLGDRDTDTQYF.

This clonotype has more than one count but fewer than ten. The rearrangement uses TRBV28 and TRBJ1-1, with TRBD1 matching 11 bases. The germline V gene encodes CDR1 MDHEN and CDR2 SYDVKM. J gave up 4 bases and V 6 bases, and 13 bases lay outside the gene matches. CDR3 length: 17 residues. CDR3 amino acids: CASRPGTGGTRSTEAFF. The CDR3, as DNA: TGTGCCAGCAGACCCGGGACAGGGGGAACCCGAAGCACTGAAGCTTTCTTT.

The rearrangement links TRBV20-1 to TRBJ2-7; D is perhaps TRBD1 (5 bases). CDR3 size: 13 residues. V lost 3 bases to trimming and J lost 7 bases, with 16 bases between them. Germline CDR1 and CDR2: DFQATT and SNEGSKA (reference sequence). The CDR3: CSARGQILREQYF. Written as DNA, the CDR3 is TGCAGTGCTAGGGGGCAGATCCTCAGGGAGCAGTACTTC.

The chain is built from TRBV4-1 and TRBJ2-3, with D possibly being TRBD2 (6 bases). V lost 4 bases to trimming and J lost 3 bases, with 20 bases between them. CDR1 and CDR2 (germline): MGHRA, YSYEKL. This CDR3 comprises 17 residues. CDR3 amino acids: CASSPRAPVGSTDTQYF. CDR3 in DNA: TGCGCCAGCAGCCCACGTGCTCCAGTCGGGAGTACAGATACGCAGTATTTT.

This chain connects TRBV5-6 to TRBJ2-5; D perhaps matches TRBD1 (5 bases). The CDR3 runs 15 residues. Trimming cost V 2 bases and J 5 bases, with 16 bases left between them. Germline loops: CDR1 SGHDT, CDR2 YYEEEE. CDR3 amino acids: CASSLEMRTRETQYF. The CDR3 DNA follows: TGTGCCAGCAGCTTAGAAATGCGGACAAGGGAGACCCAGTACTTC.

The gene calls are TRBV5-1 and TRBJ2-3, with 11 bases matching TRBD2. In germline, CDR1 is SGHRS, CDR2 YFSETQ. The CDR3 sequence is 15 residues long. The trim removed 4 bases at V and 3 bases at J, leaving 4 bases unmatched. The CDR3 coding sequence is TGCGCCAGCAGCATCGGGACTAGCGGAACAGATACGCAGTATTTT. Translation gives CASSIGTSGTDTQYF.

In DNA form, the CDR3 reads TGTGCCATCAGTCCTAGCGGGAGAGGAACCGGGGAGCTGTTTTTT. Translating gives CAISPSGRGTGELFF. V is TRBV10-3 and J is TRBJ2-2; 10 nucleotides agree with TRBD2. Germline trimming cut 5 bases from V and 5 bases from J; bases unmatched to any gene: 5. CDR1 is ENHRY and CDR2 is SYGVKD in the germline V gene. This CDR3 spans 15 amino acids.

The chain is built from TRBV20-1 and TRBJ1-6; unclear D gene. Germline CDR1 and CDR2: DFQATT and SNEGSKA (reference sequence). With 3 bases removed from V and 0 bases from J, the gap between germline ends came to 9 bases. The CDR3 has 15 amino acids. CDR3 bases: TGCAGTGCTAGCTCGGAAAGCTCCTATAATTCACCCCTCCACTTT. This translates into CSASSESSYNSPLHF.

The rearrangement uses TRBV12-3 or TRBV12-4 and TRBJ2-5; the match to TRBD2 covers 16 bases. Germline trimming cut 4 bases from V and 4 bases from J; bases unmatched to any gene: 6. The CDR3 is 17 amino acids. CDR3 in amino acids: CASSSGTSGRAIETQYF. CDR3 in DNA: TGTGCCAGCAGTTCTGGGACTAGCGGGAGGGCGATAGAGACCCAGTACTTC.

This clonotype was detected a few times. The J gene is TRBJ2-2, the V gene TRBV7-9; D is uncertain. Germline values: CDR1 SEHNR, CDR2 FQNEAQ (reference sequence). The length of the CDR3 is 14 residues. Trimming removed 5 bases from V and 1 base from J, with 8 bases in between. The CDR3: CASSNAGNTGELFF. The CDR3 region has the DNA TGTGCCAGCAGCAATGCCGGGAACACCGGGGAGCTGTTTTTT. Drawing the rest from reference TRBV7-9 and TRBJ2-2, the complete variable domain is DTGVSQNPRHKITKRGQNVTFRCDPISEHNRLYWYRQTLGQGPEFLTYFQNEAQLEKSRLLSDRFSAERPKGSFSTLEIQRTEQGDSAMYLCASSNAGNTGELFFGEGSRLTVL.